Presented here are 32 T cell receptor beta chains from one specimen sequenced in a study of long-term antiretroviral therapy in people with HIV. Sequencing relied on immunoSEQ assay v3.0, run at survey level. Some clones are missing from TCRdb's copy, which holds only in-frame ones; the method was immunoSEQ multiplex PCR. This sample has tens of thousands of clones, with nearly 90% found just once. Sequencing used unsorted PBMCs, obtained 1.1 years after starting antiretroviral therapy. All receptors come from a young man with HIV.

The rearrangement joins TRBV13 to TRBJ2-3; TRBD2 aligns across 15 bases. This CDR3 comprises 17 residues. The ends lost 5 bases at V and 1 base at J; junction bases unmatched: 4. Germline assignment: CDR1 PRHDT and CDR2 FYEKMQ (reference sequence). The CDR3 is CASSPGLAGGRTDTQYF. The DNA for the CDR3 is TGTGCCAGCAGCCCGGGACTAGCGGGAGGTCGCACAGATACGCAGTATTTT.

The chain recombines TRBV5-8 with TRBJ2-3; the match to TRBD2 covers 12 bases. The trim removed 3 bases at V and 6 bases at J, leaving 5 bases unmatched. The CDR3 totals 15 residues. Germline V gene lookup returns CDR1 SGHTS and CDR2 YDEGEE. The CDR3 protein is CASSSTSGGGDTQYF. CDR3 sequence (DNA): TGTGCCAGCAGCTCGACTAGCGGGGGTGGGGATACGCAGTATTTT.

The V gene is TRBV28, the J gene TRBJ2-2; 7 nucleotides align to TRBD1. The CDR3 covers 16 residues. Germline V gives CDR1 MDHEN, CDR2 SYDVKM. J gave up 1 base and V 7 bases, and 9 bases lay outside the gene matches. CDR3 in DNA: TGTGCCAGCATCATCCGACAGGGTCTGAACACCGGGGAGCTGTTTTTT. It is translated as CASIIRQGLNTGELFF.

V gene TRBV19 combines with J gene TRBJ1-5; D uncertain. Germline V gives CDR1 LNHDA, CDR2 SQIVND (reference sequence). CDR3 length: 15 amino acids. The V end lost 5 bases, the J end lost 4 bases, and 15 bases lay between the germline ends. The CDR3, as DNA: TGTGCCAGTAGTCAAGTATCTGAGGGAAATCAGCCCCAGCATTTT. Translating gives CASSQVSEGNQPQHF.

V is TRBV6-5 and J is TRBJ2-2; D gene ambiguous. Per germline, CDR1 MNHEY and CDR2 SVGAGI. The CDR3 extends over 14 amino acids. V was trimmed by 5 bases and J by 9 bases, leaving 16 bases between them. CDR3 amino acids: CASSPRSNRRELFF. CDR3 nucleotides: TGTGCCAGCAGTCCCCGCAGTAACCGCCGGGAGCTGTTTTTT.

V and J are TRBV27 and TRBJ2-1; 7 bases map to TRBD2. The CDR3 is made up of 16 amino acids. V shed 1 base and J 4 bases; nucleotides not matched to a gene: 7. Germline V lookup: CDR1 MNHEY, CDR2 SMNVEV (reference sequence). Here the CDR3 DNA reads TGTGCCAGCAGTTTATTATCCGGGAGGTTATACAATGAGCAGTTCTTC. Encoded protein: CASSLLSGRLYNEQFF.

This CDR3 is CASSLASHNEQFF. The CDR3, as DNA: TGTGCCAGCAGCTTGGCAAGTCACAATGAGCAGTTCTTC. The chain joins TRBV5-4 to TRBJ2-1; D remains ambiguous. V lost 0 bases and J lost 5, with 6 bases in between. Germline-derived CDR1 and CDR2 are SGHNT and YYREEE (reference sequence). The CDR3 length is 13 residues.

The chain is built from TRBV5-1 and TRBJ2-3, with D possibly matching TRBD2 (6 bases). Deletions cut 4 bases from V and 2 bases from J, with 14 bases between. The CDR3 has 15 residues. The germline gives CDR1 SGHRS, CDR2 YFSETQ. The CDR3 DNA reads as TGCGCCAGCAGCGCGGGACCGCCCCACACAGATACGCAGTATTTT. Translated, it gives CASSAGPPHTDTQYF. Full variable domain (rest looked up from reference TRBV5-1 and TRBJ2-3): KAGVTQTPRYLIKTRGQQVTLSCSPISGHRSVSWYQQTPGQGLQFLFEYFSETQRNKGNFPGRFSGRQFSNSRSEMNVSTLELGDSALYLCASSAGPPHTDTQYFGPGTRLTVL.

The V gene is TRBV7-8, the J gene TRBJ2-7; the match to TRBD2 covers 9 bases. V shed 2 bases and J 0 bases; nucleotides not matched to a gene: 5. The germline CDR1 and CDR2 sequences are SGHVS and FQNEAQ. The CDR3 contains 16 residues. In DNA form, the CDR3 reads TGTGCCAGCAGCTTATTTCTAGCGGGGAGCTCCTACGAGCAGTACTTC. This sequence encodes CASSLFLAGSSYEQYF.

This chain joins TRBV5-6 and TRBJ2-7; D tentatively fits TRBD1 or TRBD2 (5 bases each). CDR3 length: 14 residues. Germline CDR1 SGHDT, CDR2 YYEEEE. The V and J ends lost 2 bases and 2 bases respectively, with 11 bases between them. In nucleotides, the CDR3 is TGTGCCAGCAGCTTCGCAGGGAGAGCCTACGAGCAGTACTTC. Translating it yields CASSFAGRAYEQYF.

The chain carries TRBV6-5 and TRBJ1-3; weak D call: TRBD1 (5 bases). Germline CDR1 and CDR2: MNHEY and SVGAGI. The V end was cut by 6 bases, the J end by 7 bases, with 16 bases between. The CDR3 spans 14 residues. The CDR3 nucleotides read TGTGCCAGCAGCGTCGACTTGGGGGGGAACACCATATATTTT. It yields the protein CASSVDLGGNTIYF.

This rearrangement joins TRBV9 to TRBJ2-1; weak D call: TRBD2 (6 bases). With 4 bases removed from V and 5 bases from J, the gap between germline ends came to 19 bases. The CDR3 loop spans 16 amino acids. Germline V gene sequence: CDR1 SGDLS, CDR2 YYNGEE. CDR3 sequence: CASSSLLDASDNEQFF. The DNA of the CDR3 is TGTGCCAGCAGCTCCCTTCTAGATGCTAGCGACAATGAGCAGTTCTTC.

V and J are TRBV6-5 and TRBJ1-3; no reliable D call. V was trimmed by 8 bases and J by 2 bases, leaving 13 bases between them. This CDR3 is built from 14 residues. Germline V gene data show CDR1 as MNHEY and CDR2 as SVGAGI. The CDR3: CASGSATTGNTIYF. DNA for the CDR3: TGTGCCAGCGGGTCGGCAACTACTGGAAACACCATATATTTT.

A single count supports this clone. The chain employs TRBV4-3 and TRBJ1-2, with D unresolved. V was clipped by 0 bases and J by 9 bases, with 14 bases between them. This CDR3 contains 14 residues. Germline CDR1 is LGHNA and CDR2 is YSLEER. This CDR3 reads CASSQDRPEGSYTF. The CDR3 DNA reads as TGCGCCAGCAGCCAAGATCGACCAGAGGGTAGCTACACCTTC.

A word on this clone: This specimen includes other DNA sequences encoding the same CDR3. The genes are TRBV6-1 and TRBJ2-3; D possibly uses TRBD1 or TRBD2 (5 bases each). The CDR3 totals 14 residues. V gave up 8 bases and J gave up 0 bases, with 12 bases separating them. Per the germline V gene, CDR1 is MNHNS and CDR2 is SASEGT. CDR3 in DNA: TGTGCCAGCTCCCCGGGACCTAGCACAGATACGCAGTATTTT. The encoded protein is CASSPGPSTDTQYF.

The V and J genes are TRBV7-9 and TRBJ1-1, with 9 nucleotides matching TRBD1. V was pared by 5 bases and J by 4 bases, with 5 bases of the junction left unmatched. CDR1 is SEHNR, CDR2 FQNEAQ, per germline (reference sequence). The CDR3 has 14 residues. The CDR3 is CASSTQGAVTEAFF. The DNA of the CDR3 is TGTGCCAGCAGCACACAGGGGGCGGTCACTGAAGCTTTCTTT.

The J gene is TRBJ1-5, the V gene TRBV19; D is possibly TRBD1 (5 bases). V was trimmed by 8 bases and J by 12 bases, leaving 17 bases between them. The CDR3 sequence is 12 residues long. In germline, CDR1 is LNHDA, CDR2 SQIVND (reference sequence). The CDR3 spells CASFPSWGVQHF. As DNA, the CDR3 is TGTGCCAGTTTTCCGTCCTGGGGGGTCCAGCATTTT.

The chain links TRBV2 to TRBJ2-3, with no clear D. Germline V gene data show CDR1 as SNHLY and CDR2 as FYNNEI. Trimming pared 6 bases from V and 0 bases from J, leaving 19 bases between. This CDR3 spans 17 amino acids. CDR3 loop: CASRVLKTTTSTDTQYF. CDR3 in DNA: TGTGCCAGCAGAGTACTAAAAACCACAACTAGCACAGATACGCAGTATTTT.

The rearrangement links TRBV4-1 to TRBJ1-2, with 8 nucleotides matching TRBD1. The CDR3 runs to 14 residues. Germline V lookup: CDR1 MGHRA, CDR2 YSYEKL. V lost 3 bases, J lost 4 bases, and 4 bases stayed unmatched. CDR3 sequence (DNA): TGCGCCAGCAGCCATCGGACAGGGCTCTATGGCTACACCTTC. Translated, it gives CASSHRTGLYGYTF.

This chain links TRBV28 with TRBJ2-7; D is uncertain. Germline V gene lookup returns CDR1 MDHEN and CDR2 SYDVKM. V was pared by 0 bases and J by 6 bases, with 6 bases between. This CDR3 comprises 12 residues. CDR3 bases: TGTGCCAGCAGTTTATGGGCAGCCGAGCAGTACTTC. Its translation is CASSLWAAEQYF.

V usage is TRBV18 and J usage is TRBJ2-1; D perhaps matches TRBD2 (5 bases). CDR3 length equals 17 residues. V was cut by 3 bases and J by 0 bases, with 15 bases left in between. Germline CDR1 and CDR2: KGHSH and LQKENI. In DNA, the CDR3 is TGTGCCAGCTCACCGACGGGCCCGGGATACTCCTACAATGAGCAGTTCTTC. Protein sequence: CASSPTGPGYSYNEQFF.

The rearrangement links TRBV2 to TRBJ2-7; TRBD1 is a possible D gene (6 bases). Germline values: CDR1 SNHLY, CDR2 FYNNEI. Between the trimmed V and J ends, which lost 2 bases and 3 bases, there was a span of 11 bases. The CDR3 covers 14 residues. The CDR3 bases are TGTGCCAGCAGTGAACAGGGACAACTCTACGAGCAGTACTTC. Translation gives CASSEQGQLYEQYF.

This chain uses TRBV5-1 with TRBJ2-1; TRBD2 aligns across 11 bases. Germline CDR1 reads SGHRS; CDR2 reads YFSETQ. Trimming removed 4 bases from V and 6 bases from J; junction bases left unmatched: 9. The CDR3 is made up of 16 amino acids. The CDR3, as DNA: TGCGCCAGCAGCCCTTTAGCGGGAGGGCCCACCAATGAGCAGTTCTTC. Translated, it gives CASSPLAGGPTNEQFF.

The rearrangement uses TRBV9 and TRBJ1-2; the match to TRBD1 covers 7 bases. This CDR3 comprises 16 residues. The J segment lost 4 bases and the V segment lost 0 bases, leaving 9 bases of the junction unmatched. CDR1 and CDR2 from the germline V gene are SGDLS and YYNGEE. The CDR3 DNA sequence: TGTGCCAGCAGCGTAGGTGGAGGGGGCAGGAGCTATGGCTACACCTTC. This translates into CASSVGGGGRSYGYTF.

The genes are TRBV10-2 and TRBJ2-3; D possibly corresponds to TRBD1 (7 bases). The CDR3 length is 13 residues. V lost 6 bases to trimming and J lost 4 bases, with 11 bases between them. Germline values: CDR1 WSHSY, CDR2 SAAADI. The CDR3 DNA sequence: TGCGCCAGCAGGTCAGGGGGGTCAGATACGCAGTATTTT. Residues: CASRSGGSDTQYF.

The gene calls are TRBV6-1 and TRBJ1-1, with 10 bases lining up with TRBD1. Losses at the gene ends were 4 bases for V and 7 bases for J; bases not matched to a gene: 6. This CDR3 region has 14 residues. Per the germline V gene, CDR1 is MNHNS and CDR2 is SASEGT. The CDR3 spells CASSVAGTGVEAFF. CDR3 sequence (DNA): TGTGCCAGCAGTGTAGCCGGGACAGGGGTTGAAGCTTTCTTT.

The V and J genes are TRBV27 and TRBJ1-3; 9 nucleotides match TRBD1. V lost 3 bases, J lost 3 bases, and 15 bases stayed unmatched. The germline CDR1 and CDR2 sequences are MNHEY and SMNVEV (reference sequence). This CDR3 has 19 residues. The CDR3 DNA follows: TGTGCCAGCAGTTTCCAGATAGACAGGGGGTATCGTTATGGAAACACCATATATTTT. This sequence encodes CASSFQIDRGYRYGNTIYF.

This chain joins TRBV2 and TRBJ2-7; 9 bases fit TRBD2. J lost 3 bases, V lost 1 base, and 7 bases had no gene match. Germline values: CDR1 SNHLY, CDR2 FYNNEI. CDR3 length: 16 residues. The DNA for the CDR3 is TGTGCCAGCAGTGAAGGGGGTAGCGGGAGTGGCTACGAGCAGTACTTC. It is translated as CASSEGGSGSGYEQYF.

The chain combines TRBV1 with TRBJ2-1; whether TRBD2, the table's D call, matches the DNA was not checked. TRBV1 represents a pseudogene. The CDR3 is 17 amino acids. The CDR3 sequence is CTSSRDGLAGGYNEQFF. The CDR3 nucleotides are TGCACCAGCAGCCGAGACGGACTAGCGGGAGGTTACAATGAGCAGTTCTTC.

V and J are TRBV19 and TRBJ1-1; D not certain. The CDR3 has 13 residues. The V end was cut by 3 bases, the J end by 0 bases, with 5 bases between. Looked up from germline, CDR1 is LNHDA and CDR2 is SQIVND (reference sequence). CDR3 coding DNA: TGTGCCAGTAGTATTCAGTTGAACACTGAAGCTTTCTTT. This gives the protein CASSIQLNTEAFF.

This chain joins TRBV28 and TRBJ1-1, with 9 bases lining up with TRBD1. The CDR3 has 19 residues. Germline CDR1 and CDR2: MDHEN and SYDVKM. J was trimmed by 6 bases and V by 1 base; bases with no gene match: 18. The DNA of the CDR3 is TGTGCCAGCAGTTTATTCTGGATAGGGGGGGGGACAGGGAATGCTGAAGCTTTCTTT. Its protein is CASSLFWIGGGTGNAEAFF.

This clone was observed a few times. The J gene is TRBJ2-7, the V gene TRBV19, with TRBD2 as a possible D gene (6 bases). Trimming stripped 2 bases from V and 2 bases from J, with 10 bases between. CDR3 length equals 14 residues. Germline CDR1 LNHDA, CDR2 SQIVND (reference sequence). The CDR3 DNA is TGTGCCAGTAGTATACCCGGGAGAACCTACGAGCAGTACTTC. Translated: CASSIPGRTYEQYF. Together with reference TRBV19 and TRBJ2-7, the CDR3 gives the full variable domain: DGGITQSPKYLFRKEGQNVTLSCEQNLNHDAMYWYRQDPGQGLRLIYYSQIVNDFQKGDIAEGYSVSREKKESFPLTVTSAQKNPTAFYLCASSIPGRTYEQYFGPGTRLTVT.